Below are 32 T cell receptor beta chains sequenced from a single sample in a study of T cells in Graves' hyperthyroidism and ophthalmopathy (dated by TCRdb to about 2019). Library generation was performed with multiplex PCR. The sequencer listed for this sample is Illumina HiSeq 2000. TCR beta CDR3 regions were amplified from RNA transcripts. The first round of RT-PCR for the TCR CDR3 was performed with the HTBI primer set and the Qiagen OneStep RT-PCR kit. TCRdb reworked the public reads: Q25 trimming with fastp, MiXCR clone assembly, productive beta chains retained. Rows matching on CDR3 protein sequence are summarized as one entry with the most common DNA and genes. For this sample there are about 520,000 distinct CDR3 sequences; roughly a quarter appear just once. The ten largest clones add up to around 11% of the sample. Sequenced input: blood. These receptors were obtained from a woman aged 25 to 45 with Graves' ophthalmopathy.

The chain combines TRBV19 with TRBJ2-2; the D gene is possibly TRBD1 (5 bases). CDR3 size: 14 residues. V was pared by 8 bases and J by 4 bases, with 14 bases between. Looked up from germline, CDR1 is LNHDA and CDR2 is SQIVND (reference sequence). In DNA form, the CDR3 reads TGTGCCAGTGCAGACAGACCCTTCACCGGGGAGCTGTTTTTT. Amino acids: CASADRPFTGELFF. The variable domain in full, completed from reference TRBV19 and TRBJ2-2, reads DGGITQSPKYLFRKEGQNVTLSCEQNLNHDAMYWYRQDPGQGLRLIYYSQIVNDFQKGDIAEGYSVSREKKESFPLTVTSAQKNPTAFYLCASADRPFTGELFFGEGSRLTVL.

This clonotype was recorded a few times. The chain joins TRBV7-2 to TRBJ2-7; D unresolved. The CDR3 sequence is 13 residues long. Looked up from germline, CDR1 is SGHTA and CDR2 is FQGNSA. Trimming pared 2 bases from V and 4 bases from J, leaving 9 bases between. This CDR3 reads CASSLRNLYEQYF. Written as DNA, the CDR3 is TGTGCCAGCAGCTTAAGAAACCTTTACGAGCAGTACTTC.

This chain joins TRBV19 and TRBJ1-5; D gene ambiguous. The CDR3 length is 12 residues. Trimming took 7 bases from V and 3 from J, leaving 7 bases between them. CDR1 and CDR2 (germline): LNHDA, SQIVND (reference sequence). CDR3 sequence (DNA): TGTGCCAGTATCGGCAACAATCAGCCCCAGCATTTT. Translating gives CASIGNNQPQHF.

This clonotype occurred many times. This chain links TRBV6-5 with TRBJ2-4; 11 bases line up with TRBD2. Germline V gene lookup returns CDR1 MNHEY and CDR2 SVGAGI. This CDR3 region has 14 residues. V lost 2 bases, J lost 15 bases, and 9 bases stayed unmatched. CDR3 protein: CASSYGLAGGHRYF. In DNA form, the CDR3 reads TGTGCCAGCAGTTACGGCCTAGCGGGGGGCCATCGGTACTTC.

There are a few counts of this clonotype. The chain employs TRBV11-2 and TRBJ2-7; D is unclear. The CDR3 has 13 residues. Germline V gene data show CDR1 as SGHAT and CDR2 as FQNNGV. V was cut by 3 bases and J by 5 bases, with 11 bases left in between. The CDR3 coding sequence is TGTGCCAGCAGCTTTTGGGGTTTCCACGAGCAGTACTTC. Its protein is CASSFWGFHEQYF.

The rearrangement uses TRBV27 and TRBJ1-2; D gene unclear. The V and J ends lost 6 bases and 3 bases respectively, with 11 bases between them. The CDR3 has 13 residues. Germline V CDR1 and CDR2: MNHEY, SMNVEV (reference sequence). The CDR3 region has the DNA TGTGCCAGCAGCCCTACGGACCACTATGGCTACACCTTC. As protein: CASSPTDHYGYTF.

This clonotype was counted ten times or more. V usage is TRBV12-3 or TRBV12-4 and J usage is TRBJ1-5; D possibly corresponds to TRBD1 (6 bases). V was shortened by 6 bases and J by 3 bases, with 12 bases between the two germline ends. CDR3 size: 14 residues. The CDR3 sequence: CASRADRNNQPQHF. The CDR3 DNA reads TGTGCCAGCAGGGCAGACAGGAACAATCAGCCCCAGCATTTT.

This clonotype came up many times. The chain combines TRBV20-1 with TRBJ2-7; no definite D call. The length of the CDR3 is 14 residues. Germline V gene lookup returns CDR1 DFQATT and CDR2 SNEGSKA (reference sequence). V gave up 2 bases and J gave up 3 bases, with 14 bases separating them. In DNA form, the CDR3 reads TGCAGTGCTAGAAGTTCGGTTTGGCTCTACGAGCAGTACTTC. Amino acids: CSARSSVWLYEQYF.

The chain couples TRBV28 to TRBJ1-2, with D tentatively TRBD1 (5 bases). The germline V gene encodes CDR1 MDHEN and CDR2 SYDVKM. V was clipped by 4 bases and J by 5 bases, with 14 bases between them. This CDR3 has 14 residues. For the CDR3, the DNA is TGTGCCAGCAGTTCAGCTCCAGGGCGATATGGCTACACCTTC. Amino acids: CASSSAPGRYGYTF.

In this sample, this clonotype turned up a few times. The genes are TRBV2 and TRBJ2-2; D gene uncertain. Trimming stripped 1 base from V and 11 bases from J, with 8 bases between. From germline, CDR1 is SNHLY and CDR2 FYNNEI. CDR3 length: 12 residues. The CDR3 region is CASSEEGYELFF. The CDR3 nucleotides are TGTGCCAGCAGTGAAGAAGGTTATGAGCTGTTTTTT.

The V call is TRBV30, the J call TRBJ1-2, with D unclear. The germline V gene encodes CDR1 GTSNPN and CDR2 SVGIG (reference sequence). The CDR3 is 12 residues long. The V end was cut by 6 bases, the J end by 3 bases, with 11 bases between. DNA of the CDR3: TGTGCCTGTAGCAGACTTCACTATGGCTACACCTTC. It codes for CACSRLHYGYTF.

The V call is TRBV11-1, the J call TRBJ1-5; possible D gene TRBD1, 5 bases. V was cut by 5 bases and J by 7 bases, with 15 bases left in between. Germline loops: CDR1 SGHAT, CDR2 FQDESV (reference sequence). The CDR3 totals 14 residues. Here the CDR3 reads CASSLDSFGQPQHF. The CDR3 nucleotides read TGTGCCAGCAGCCTTGACAGCTTCGGCCAGCCCCAGCATTTT.

This clonotype has a handful of counts. The rearrangement joins TRBV20-1 to TRBJ2-7; D might be TRBD2 (5 bases). This CDR3 region has 13 residues. Looked up from germline, CDR1 is DFQATT and CDR2 is SNEGSKA (reference sequence). Between the trimmed V and J ends, which lost 5 bases and 4 bases, there was a span of 15 bases. The CDR3 nucleotides are TGCAGTGCTGGCCGGGATCCAACATACGAGCAGTACTTC. Protein product: CSAGRDPTYEQYF.

The CDR3 region has the DNA TGTGCCAGCAGCCCCGGAACAAGACAGGGCCGATACTATGGCTACACCTTC. It codes for CASSPGTRQGRYYGYTF. The chain combines TRBV12-3 or TRBV12-4 with TRBJ1-2; 7 positions agree with TRBD1. The CDR3 sequence is 17 residues long. V lost 6 bases and J lost 3; bases outside the gene matches: 16.

The V gene is TRBV20-1, the J gene TRBJ2-7; the D call may be TRBD1 or TRBD2 (5 bases each). This CDR3 is 15 amino acids long. Germline-derived CDR1 and CDR2 are DFQATT and SNEGSKA (reference sequence). With 4 bases removed from V and 0 bases from J, the gap between germline ends came to 16 bases. DNA for the CDR3: TGCAGTGCTACCTCCGGGACGGAGAGCTCCTACGAGCAGTACTTC. It specifies CSATSGTESSYEQYF.

The chain combines TRBV18 with TRBJ2-4; D possibly corresponds to TRBD1 (5 bases). The CDR3 consists of 19 residues. The germline gives CDR1 KGHSH, CDR2 LQKENI. Trimming left V 3 bases short and J 0 bases short, with 21 bases between. CDR3 in amino acids: CASSPEDRRKPLAKNIQYF. CDR3 in DNA: TGTGCCAGCTCACCCGAAGACAGAAGAAAACCGTTAGCCAAAAACATTCAGTACTTC. The full variable domain, its missing parts supplied by reference TRBV18 and TRBJ2-4, is NAGVMQNPRHLVRRRGQEARLRCSPMKGHSHVYWYRQLPEEGLKFMVYLQKENIIDESGMPKERFSAEFPKEGPSILRIQQVVRGDSAAYFCASSPEDRRKPLAKNIQYFGAGTRLSVL.

The sample holds many counts of this clonotype. The chain recombines TRBV7-2 with TRBJ2-2; D unclear. From germline, CDR1 is SGHTA and CDR2 FQGNSA. CDR3 size: 14 residues. The germline V and J ends were trimmed by 5 bases and 5 bases, with 12 bases remaining between them. The CDR3 nucleotides read TGTGCCAGCAGCCTACAGATCTATACCGGGGAGCTGTTTTTT. It yields the protein CASSLQIYTGELFF.

The chain has TRBV6-5 and TRBJ2-7; 9 positions agree with TRBD1. Per the germline V gene, CDR1 is MNHEY and CDR2 is SVGAGI. The CDR3 sequence is 15 residues long. J was trimmed by 1 base and V by 4 bases; bases with no gene match: 5. DNA for the CDR3: TGTGCCAGCAGTTCCCGGGGACAGGGATCCTACGAGCAGTACTTC. Protein: CASSSRGQGSYEQYF.

This clonotype was detected many times. The rearrangement uses TRBV5-1 and TRBJ2-4; perhaps D is TRBD1 or TRBD2 (5 bases each). The V gene's germline CDR1 is SGHRS and CDR2 YFSETQ. The length of the CDR3 is 15 residues. Trimming took 4 bases from V and 0 from J, leaving 11 bases between them. The CDR3 loop is CASSTGTIAKNIQYF. The CDR3 DNA sequence: TGCGCCAGCAGCACGGGGACGATAGCCAAAAACATTCAGTACTTC.

This clonotype was observed many times. The chain joins TRBV15 to TRBJ2-5; possibly TRBD2 for D (7 bases). Germline V gene sequence: CDR1 LNHNV, CDR2 YYDKDF (reference sequence). The CDR3 extends over 18 amino acids. Between the trimmed V and J ends, which lost 0 bases and 4 bases, there was a span of 21 bases. As DNA, the CDR3 is TGTGCCACCAGCAGAGAAGGGGTGGGGGGGCCATCAGCAGAGACCCAGTACTTC. It yields the protein CATSREGVGGPSAETQYF.

The gene calls are TRBV11-1 and TRBJ2-7; 9 bases are shared with TRBD1. The CDR3 is 16 residues long. V was clipped by 3 bases and J by 3 bases; unmatched bases: 9. CDR1 SGHAT and CDR2 FQDESV come from the germline V gene (reference sequence). CDR3 loop: CASSFLTGGNIYEQYF. The CDR3 DNA is TGTGCCAGCAGCTTCCTGACAGGGGGTAATATCTACGAGCAGTACTTC.

This clonotype occurred many times. J is TRBJ1-1 and V is TRBV20-1; D is ambiguous. Trimming took off 5 bases at V and 5 bases at J, with 12 bases between the two ends. Germline CDR1 DFQATT, CDR2 SNEGSKA (reference sequence). This CDR3 contains 12 residues. This chain's CDR3 is CSAGGQRTEAFF. The DNA of the CDR3 is TGCAGTGCTGGAGGGCAGCGAACTGAAGCTTTCTTT.

This clonotype showed up many times. V usage is TRBV29-1 and J usage is TRBJ2-7; perhaps TRBD2 as D (6 bases). Germline loops: CDR1 SQVTM, CDR2 ANQGSEA. The CDR3 extends over 12 amino acids. The V end was cut by 4 bases, the J end by 1 base, with 8 bases between. The CDR3 nucleotides read TGCAGCGTTGGGAGGGAATCCTACGAGCAGTACTTC. As protein: CSVGRESYEQYF.

The CDR3 region has the DNA TGTGCCAGCAGACCCGGACTAGCGGACTCCTACGAGCAGTACTTC. Amino acid sequence: CASRPGLADSYEQYF. The chain recombines TRBV12-3 or TRBV12-4 with TRBJ2-7; 10 nucleotides match TRBD2. This CDR3 has 15 amino acids. V was clipped by 6 bases and J by 0 bases; unmatched bases: 5.

The gene calls are TRBV28 and TRBJ2-7; no clear D. The CDR3 is 15 residues long. Germline V gives CDR1 MDHEN, CDR2 SYDVKM. V was trimmed by 6 bases and J by 0 bases, leaving 15 bases between them. CDR3: CASRVRSGDSYEQYF. The CDR3 bases are TGTGCCAGCAGGGTTCGGTCAGGAGACTCCTACGAGCAGTACTTC.

The chain recombines TRBV7-9 with TRBJ2-2; D call uncertain. The ends were cut back, 7 bases at V and 6 bases at J, with 9 bases in the middle. Per germline, CDR1 SEHNR and CDR2 FQNEAQ (reference sequence). This CDR3 is built from 12 residues. CDR3: CASTPWPGELFF. The CDR3 DNA is TGTGCCAGCACCCCATGGCCCGGGGAGCTGTTTTTT.

This clonotype was observed many times. The V gene is TRBV28, the J gene TRBJ1-2, with 7 bases identical to TRBD1. The CDR3 has 14 residues. Trimming took 10 bases from V and 5 from J; bases not matched to a gene: 13. CDR1 MDHEN and CDR2 SYDVKM come from the germline V gene. The CDR3 region has the DNA TGTGCCACCTGCCATTCACAGGGGCGGTATGGCTACACCTTC. As protein: CATCHSQGRYGYTF.

The sample holds many counts of this clonotype. The chain has TRBV12-3 or TRBV12-4 and TRBJ2-7; D not certain. The CDR3 runs to 14 residues. V gave up 6 bases and J gave up 0 bases, with 12 bases separating them. CDR3 amino acids: CASRPGWSSYEQYF. Written as DNA, the CDR3 is TGTGCCAGCAGGCCGGGCTGGAGCTCCTACGAGCAGTACTTC.

This clonotype was seen ten or more times. The CDR3, as DNA: TGCAGCGTCACCCCAGGGGAGTATGAGACCCAGTACTTC. It encodes CSVTPGEYETQYF. V is TRBV29-1 and J is TRBJ2-5; D possibly corresponds to TRBD1 (6 bases). Trimming pared 6 bases from V and 5 bases from J, leaving 16 bases between. CDR1 and CDR2 (germline): SQVTM, ANQGSEA. This CDR3 is 13 amino acids long.

This clonotype was observed many times. This chain uses TRBV27 with TRBJ2-7, with 10 bases identical to TRBD2. In germline, CDR1 is MNHEY, CDR2 SMNVEV (reference sequence). V was pared by 5 bases and J by 6 bases, with 10 bases of the junction left unmatched. This CDR3 spans 15 amino acids. The CDR3 sequence: CASSPFRAGGREQYF. CDR3 DNA: TGTGCCAGCAGTCCTTTCAGAGCGGGGGGGCGCGAGCAGTACTTC.

This clonotype was seen more than once but under ten times. This chain links TRBV15 with TRBJ2-3, with TRBD1 matching over 9 bases. The CDR3 contains 17 residues. CDR1 and CDR2 (germline): LNHNV, YYDKDF (reference sequence). With 5 bases clipped from V and 1 base from J, the junction kept 10 bases outside the gene matches. The CDR3 coding sequence is TGTGCCACCAGCGACAACTGGGGACAGGGAGGCACAGATACGCAGTATTTT. Its translation: CATSDNWGQGGTDTQYF.

At least ten counts were recorded for this clonotype. V gene TRBV29-1 combines with J gene TRBJ1-2; unclear D gene. The germline V and J ends were trimmed by 4 bases and 3 bases, with 9 bases remaining between them. CDR3 length: 12 residues. Germline V CDR1 and CDR2: SQVTM, ANQGSEA. CDR3 sequence reads: CSVVEGDYGYTF. The CDR3 region has the DNA TGCAGCGTTGTGGAGGGAGACTATGGCTACACCTTC.